This T cell receptor (beta chain) originates from a study of CD8 T cells in Susac syndrome. This CDR3 region has 16 residues. V was clipped by 5 bases and J by 6 bases; unmatched bases: 10. Germline V gives CDR1 GTSNPN, CDR2 SVGIG (reference sequence). It was with random hexamers that roughly 0.45 to 1 ug RNA was reverse transcribed. The immunoSEQ assay covered 54 Vbeta and 13 Jbeta segments for CDR3. MiXCR, applied by TCRdb to the immunoSEQ multiplex PCR reads, yields one record per CDR3 protein. The profile shows hundreds of thousands of distinct CDR3 sequences, about 95% of them singletons. In Susac syndrome patients, recently defined diagnostic criteria for definite or probable disease were met. TEMRA cells were FACS-enriched and CD8+ and CD4+ T cells negatively isolated.

The receptor comes from a human donor with Susac syndrome. V and J are TRBV30 and TRBJ2-2; 12 nucleotides agree with TRBD1. Sequenced material: CD4+ T cells from PBMCs. The CDR3, as DNA: TGTGCCTGGTCTTCCGGGACAGGGGGCTTATCCGGGGAGCTGTTTTTT. This sequence encodes CAWSSGTGGLSGELFF. The complete variable domain, with remaining parts taken from reference TRBV30 and TRBJ2-2, reads SQTIHQWPATLVQPVGSPLSLECTVEGTSNPNLYWYRQAAGRGLQLLFYSVGIGQISSEVPQNLSASRPQDRQFILSSKKLLLSDSGFYLCAWSSGTGGLSGELFFGEGSRLTVL.